The entry that follows covers one T cell receptor beta chain sequence. The antigen is not known. The data stem from a study of T cells in Graves' hyperthyroidism and ophthalmopathy. Study-wide context: Peripheral blood draws took place at initial diagnosis, ahead of any treatment. Broader study findings: Most thyroid-expanded clonotypes above 0.001 were also found in blood. Stable hyperthyroidism was told apart from ophthalmopathy by a model built on 13 V-J features.

CDR1 and CDR2 (germline): SGHAT, FQNNGV. V lost 2 bases, J lost 6 bases, and 13 bases lay in between. The CDR3 is 15 amino acids. More than 9.5 ml fresh peripheral blood yielded the PBMCs. Amplification yielded TCR beta CDR3 regions, with RNA transcripts as the source. A set of HTBI primers served as the primers for a first-round RT-PCR of the TCR CDR3. MiXCR, applied by TCRdb to the multiplex PCR reads, yields one record per CDR3 protein. Of hundreds of thousands of distinct CDR3 sequences in the sample, around 15% are singletons; the top ten hold 3.5% to 4.5%. The chain links TRBV11-2 to TRBJ2-2, with D possibly TRBD2 on 7 matching bases. Specimen: blood. The sequence came from a woman between 40 and 55 years old with Graves' ophthalmopathy. CDR3 region: CASSLNLGGAGELFF. DNA of the CDR3: TGTGCCAGCAGCTTAAATCTAGGGGGGGCCGGGGAGCTGTTTTTT.